This entry lists 2 T cell receptor beta chains sequenced from one sample in a study of CD4 T cells in relation to SARS-CoV-2 and coronaviruses (dated by TCRdb to the early 2020s). Library method: the immunoSEQ multiplex PCR assay. TCRdb carries this immuneACCESS record with in-frame sequences only. Its versions omit some clonotypes, under half of them owing to an unresolved V gene in the studies checked, with the rest unexplained. The sample contains about 22,000 clones, around 67% of them found a single time. Together, the top ten hold less than 20% of the sample. The antigens for these receptors are not known. CD4+ T cells from unexposed donors were collected before the COVID-19 pandemic (2011-2018). Following 10 days of culture, the EasySep CD4+ T cell isolation kit was used to isolate CD4+ T cells. Sequences were obtained from CD4+ T cells from PBMCs, cultured in vitro. These receptors were collected from a human donor in good health.

The chain has TRBV11-2 and TRBJ1-2, with TRBD1 matching 8 bases. From germline, CDR1 is SGHAT and CDR2 FQNNGV. The CDR3 covers 14 residues. V was pared by 0 bases and J by 7 bases, with 4 bases of the junction left unmatched. The CDR3 loop is CASSLEQGVGGYTF. CDR3 DNA: TGTGCCAGCAGCTTAGAACAGGGGGTGGGTGGCTACACCTTC. The full variable domain, rest sourced from reference TRBV11-2 and TRBJ1-2, is EAGVAQSPRYKIIEKRQSVAFWCNPISGHATLYWYQQILGQGPKLLIQFQNNGVVDDSQLPKDRFSAERLKGVDSTLKIQPAKLEDSAVYLCASSLEQGVGGYTFGSGTRLTVV.

V usage is TRBV10-3 and J usage is TRBJ2-3, with TRBD2 identical over 12 bases. The CDR3 runs to 17 residues. Trimming at V came to 2 bases and at J to 3 bases, leaving 6 bases not matched to a gene. Looked up from germline, CDR1 is ENHRY and CDR2 is SYGVKD. As DNA, the CDR3 is TGTGCCATCAGTGAGGTCGCTAGCGGGGGGGCAACAGATACGCAGTATTTT. This codes for CAISEVASGGATDTQYF.